Below, 16 T cell receptor beta chains from the same sample are listed, as sequenced in a study of identical twins. Each CDR3 protein is one row after TCRdb ran MiXCR on the 5' RACE reads. The profile shows approximately 410,000 distinct CDR3 sequences, approximately 18% of them singletons. Sequenced: naive T cells sorted from blood. The source of these receptors is a man aged 50-59 years in good health.

This clonotype is a singleton in its sample. The chain links TRBV20-1 to TRBJ2-1, with 11 positions matching TRBD1. With V trimmed by 0 bases and J by 2 bases, 3 bases remained unmatched. From germline, CDR1 is DFQATT and CDR2 SNEGSKA (reference sequence). The CDR3 length is 16 residues. For the CDR3, the DNA is TGCAGTGCTAGAGACCCGGGACAGGGGGCCTACAATGAGCAGTTCTTC. Amino acid sequence: CSARDPGQGAYNEQFF.

V gene TRBV11-2 combines with J gene TRBJ2-7; TRBD1 aligns across 7 bases. The CDR3 has 15 amino acids. The ends lost 1 base at V and 5 bases at J; junction bases unmatched: 8. Per germline, CDR1 SGHAT and CDR2 FQNNGV. DNA of the CDR3: TGTGCCAGCAGCTTAGGTTGGGGACAGCGTCACGAGCAGTACTTC. Translation: CASSLGWGQRHEQYF.

This clonotype has at least ten counts. The chain combines TRBV20-1 with TRBJ1-5; a weak D match, TRBD1 (5 bases). The germline CDR1 and CDR2 sequences are DFQATT and SNEGSKA (reference sequence). The CDR3 length is 13 residues. V was pared by 5 bases and J by 1 base, with 9 bases between. In DNA form, the CDR3 reads TGCAGTGCTGCACAGGCCAGCAATCAGCCCCAGCATTTT. Amino acids: CSAAQASNQPQHF.

In this sample, this clonotype turned up a few times. A much larger clone differs from this one at a single base, so this may be a read error. J is TRBJ2-3 and V is TRBV7-8; D is undetermined. The CDR3 loop spans 13 amino acids. V gave up 1 base and J gave up 3 bases, with 5 bases separating them. Per the germline V gene, CDR1 is SGHVS and CDR2 is FQNEAQ. CDR3 bases: TGTGCCAGCAGCTTAGGGTGGACAGATACGCAGTATTTT. Its translation: CASSLGWTDTQYF.

For the CDR3, the DNA is TGTGCCAGCAGCCAGGGGACTAGCGCGGCGGAGCAGTACTTC. Protein: CASSQGTSAAEQYF. The chain uses TRBV4-2 and TRBJ2-7; TRBD2 agrees at 10 bases. This CDR3 has 14 amino acids. V shed 3 bases and J 7 bases; nucleotides not matched to a gene: 6. The germline gives CDR1 LGHNA, CDR2 YNFKEQ.

In DNA, the CDR3 is TGTGCCAGCAGTTACTCTGCCCTGACTAGGAACACTGAAGCTTTCTTT. It specifies CASSYSALTRNTEAFF. The chain combines TRBV6-8 with TRBJ1-1; D is uncertain. Germline CDR1 and CDR2: MNHGY and SAAAGT. The CDR3 length is 16 residues. With 0 bases removed from V and 1 base from J, the gap between germline ends came to 12 bases.

This clonotype was seen only a few times. This sequence joins TRBV28 and TRBJ2-7; 7 nucleotides line up with TRBD1. J lost 6 bases, V lost 5 bases, and 10 bases had no gene match. Germline values: CDR1 MDHEN, CDR2 SYDVKM. CDR3 length equals 14 residues. The CDR3 loop reads CASSPGTVFFEQYF. The CDR3 DNA reads as TGTGCCAGCAGTCCCGGGACAGTCTTTTTCGAGCAGTACTTC.

This chain uses TRBV7-8 with TRBJ2-5; D unclear. The CDR3 covers 13 residues. The germline V gene has CDR1 SGHVS and CDR2 FQNEAQ. V shed 4 bases and J shed 5 bases, with 11 bases lying between them. The CDR3 bases are TGTGCCAGCAGCTGGTATAACGCGGAGACCCAGTACTTC. This codes for CASSWYNAETQYF.

This chain links TRBV4-1 with TRBJ2-3, with no clear D. CDR1 MGHRA and CDR2 YSYEKL come from the germline V gene. V lost 4 bases and J lost 4, with 9 bases in between. CDR3 length equals 13 residues. CDR3 sequence (DNA): TGCGCCAGCAGCCCCCTCTCCCCAGATACGCAGTATTTT. Translated, it gives CASSPLSPDTQYF.

This clonotype was counted only a few times. The chain combines TRBV25-1 with TRBJ2-7, with D perhaps matching TRBD1 or TRBD2 (5 bases each). The V end lost 3 bases, the J end lost 3 bases, and 9 bases lay between the germline ends. Per germline, CDR1 MGHDK and CDR2 SYGVNS. The CDR3 is 13 amino acids. In nucleotides, the CDR3 is TGTGCCAGCAGTGAGGGGGTGAGCTACGAGCAGTACTTC. Encoded protein: CASSEGVSYEQYF.

The rearrangement uses TRBV5-1 and TRBJ2-7; tentative D call: TRBD2 (6 bases). The V gene's germline CDR1 is SGHRS and CDR2 YFSETQ. The V and J ends lost 2 bases and 4 bases respectively, with 13 bases between them. This CDR3 contains 14 residues. In DNA form, the CDR3 reads TGCGCCAGCAGCTTTTTATATGGAGGGTACGAGCAGTACTTC. It is translated as CASSFLYGGYEQYF.

The rearrangement links TRBV7-2 to TRBJ2-3; a possible D gene is TRBD2 (5 bases). V lost 1 base to trimming and J lost 3 bases, with 11 bases between them. This CDR3 has 15 residues. Germline V gene data show CDR1 as SGHTA and CDR2 as FQGNSA. CDR3 sequence reads: CASSLVIARTDTQYF. In DNA form, the CDR3 reads TGTGCCAGCAGCTTAGTGATAGCGAGAACAGATACGCAGTATTTT.

Ten or more counts support this clonotype. The chain carries TRBV5-5 and TRBJ2-3, with TRBD2 matching over 7 bases. The CDR3 has 15 amino acids. Unmatched junction bases numbered 4, after V lost 2 bases and J lost 1 base. CDR1 SGHKS and CDR2 YYEKEE come from the germline V gene (reference sequence). CDR3 sequence reads: CASSFRRGGTDTQYF. CDR3 sequence (DNA): TGTGCCAGCAGCTTTCGACGGGGGGGCACAGATACGCAGTATTTT.

This clonotype was observed a handful of times. The chain joins TRBV20-1 to TRBJ2-1, with TRBD2 identical over 9 bases. The junction had 5 bases not matched to a gene; V was cut back by 2 bases and J by 6 bases. CDR1 and CDR2 from the germline V gene are DFQATT and SNEGSKA (reference sequence). There are 14 residues in the CDR3. The CDR3 here is CSARRGGGVNEQFF. The CDR3 nucleotides read TGCAGTGCTAGAAGGGGCGGGGGGGTCAATGAGCAGTTCTTC.

This clonotype was seen repeatedly, ten times or more. J is TRBJ2-1 and V is TRBV30; 9 nucleotides agree with TRBD2. In germline, CDR1 is GTSNPN, CDR2 SVGIG (reference sequence). V lost 0 bases, J lost 7 bases, and 10 bases stayed unmatched. The CDR3 spans 16 residues. The CDR3 sequence is CAWSVWRSGSGNEQFF. CDR3 sequence (DNA): TGTGCCTGGAGTGTATGGCGTAGCGGGAGTGGTAATGAGCAGTTCTTC. Filled out from reference TRBV30 and TRBJ2-1, the complete variable domain reads SQTIHQWPATLVQPVGSPLSLECTVEGTSNPNLYWYRQAAGRGLQLLFYSVGIGQISSEVPQNLSASRPQDRQFILSSKKLLLSDSGFYLCAWSVWRSGSGNEQFFGPGTRLTVL.

The chain carries TRBV6-1 and TRBJ2-7, with D possibly TRBD2 on 7 matching bases. Germline CDR1 MNHNS, CDR2 SASEGT. The CDR3 totals 15 residues. V lost 6 bases and J 2 bases, leaving 17 bases between the germline ends. CDR3 in amino acids: CASRGPGEGAYEQYF. CDR3 nucleotide sequence: TGTGCCAGCAGGGGGCCAGGGGAGGGGGCCTACGAGCAGTACTTC.